Following are 10 T cell receptor beta chains from one sample sequenced in a study of chemoradiotherapy in HPV16-positive cancers. The table came from immunoSEQ multiplex PCR; TCRdb's copy has only in-frame clones and leaves some out. The sample includes around 9,700 clones, 65% to 75% of them seen just once. The sample was collected from a patient who underwent chemoradiotherapy. The origin of the receptors is a human donor with HPV-associated anogenital cancer.

DNA of the CDR3: TGTGCCAGCAGCTTAGATCTTAGCGGGCCCGCCCGGACCCAGTACTTC. Its translation: CASSLDLSGPARTQYF. The chain uses TRBV11-3 and TRBJ2-5, with TRBD2 identical over 7 bases. The J segment lost 7 bases and the V segment lost 0 bases, leaving 11 bases of the junction unmatched. The CDR3 length is 16 residues. CDR1 is SGHNT and CDR2 is YENEEA in the germline V gene.

The CDR3, as DNA: TGTGCCAGCAGCCCAGGCCCCAGCTCTGGAAACACCATATATTTT. Its protein is CASSPGPSSGNTIYF. The chain has TRBV13 and TRBJ1-3, with D hard to call. The CDR3 covers 15 residues. The germline gives CDR1 PRHDT, CDR2 FYEKMQ (reference sequence). The germline V and J ends were trimmed by 5 bases and 0 bases, with 11 bases remaining between them.

The J gene is TRBJ2-4, the V gene TRBV9; 12 bases agree with TRBD2. The J segment lost 7 bases and the V segment lost 4 bases, leaving 12 bases of the junction unmatched. Germline-derived CDR1 and CDR2 are SGDLS and YYNGEE. The CDR3 contains 17 residues. CDR3 region: CASSPPLLLAGGNIQYF. The CDR3 DNA sequence: TGTGCCAGCAGCCCCCCCTTGTTACTAGCGGGAGGTAACATTCAGTACTTC.

V is TRBV11-3 and J is TRBJ1-1; D gene ambiguous. CDR1 is SGHNT, CDR2 YENEEA, per germline. The V and J ends lost 8 bases and 1 base respectively, with 11 bases between them. CDR3 length: 13 residues. This CDR3 reads CASGLQANTEAFF. CDR3 DNA sequence: TGTGCCAGCGGGCTACAAGCGAACACTGAAGCTTTCTTT.

V usage is TRBV7-6 and J usage is TRBJ2-5; no reliable D call. Germline V gives CDR1 SGHVS, CDR2 FNYEAQ. V was pared by 5 bases and J by 2 bases, with 3 bases between. CDR3 length: 11 residues. The CDR3 region is CASSPQETQYF. The CDR3 bases are TGTGCCAGCAGCCCTCAAGAGACCCAGTACTTC.

The V call is TRBV7-2, the J call TRBJ2-7; TRBD2 might be the D (6 bases). This CDR3 contains 14 residues. Trimming took 5 bases from V and 3 from J, leaving 14 bases between them. Looked up from germline, CDR1 is SGHTA and CDR2 is FQGNSA. This CDR3 is CASSPFGGGYEQYF. The CDR3 bases are TGTGCCAGCAGCCCGTTTGGGGGAGGCTACGAGCAGTACTTC.

J is TRBJ1-5 and V is TRBV19, with D perhaps TRBD1 (5 bases). The CDR3 extends over 20 amino acids. V was shortened by 7 bases and J by 0 bases, with 28 bases between the two germline ends. Germline lookup yields CDR1 LNHDA and CDR2 SQIVND (reference sequence). In DNA form, the CDR3 reads TGTGCCAGTACGAGTTTGGGCTGGGGGGAGGCCCCTTATAGCAATCAGCCCCAGCATTTT. Protein: CASTSLGWGEAPYSNQPQHF.

This chain joins TRBV13 and TRBJ1-4; 11 bases are shared with TRBD1. Germline loops: CDR1 PRHDT, CDR2 FYEKMQ (reference sequence). The CDR3 extends over 15 amino acids. Trimming took 1 base from V and 7 from J; bases not matched to a gene: 2. This CDR3 is CASSLAGTGGEKLFF. In DNA, the CDR3 is TGTGCCAGCAGCTTAGCCGGGACAGGGGGTGAAAAACTGTTTTTT. The full variable domain, with the rest looked up from reference TRBV13 and TRBJ1-4, is AAGVIQSPRHLIKEKRETATLKCYPIPRHDTVYWYQQGPGQDPQFLISFYEKMQSDKGSIPDRFSAQQFSDYHSELNMSSLELGDSALYFCASSLAGTGGEKLFFGSGTQLSVL.

J is TRBJ1-1 and V is TRBV27, with D unclear. V lost 9 bases, J lost 5 bases, and 22 bases lay in between. The CDR3 length is 15 residues. CDR1 is MNHEY, CDR2 SMNVEV, per germline (reference sequence). CDR3: CASSPRRGATTEAFF. The CDR3 DNA reads TGTGCCAGTTCCCCCCGCCGGGGTGCAACGACTGAAGCTTTCTTT.

The V and J genes are TRBV9 and TRBJ2-1; D might be TRBD2 (6 bases). V lost 3 bases to trimming and J lost 0 bases, with 13 bases between them. CDR1 is SGDLS and CDR2 is YYNGEE in the germline V gene. This CDR3 spans 16 amino acids. Here the CDR3 reads CASSGGRQTSYNEQFF. CDR3 bases: TGTGCCAGCAGCGGAGGGAGGCAGACCTCCTACAATGAGCAGTTCTTC.